This TCR beta chain was sequenced during a study of regulatory T cells in long-lasting Graves disease. Libraries of TCR beta came from iRepertoire HTBI primers plus Arm-PCR of CDR3 regions. Via MiXCR, TCRdb re-called the multiplex PCR reads, giving one row per CDR3 protein. Of roughly 420,000 distinct CDR3 sequences listed, about a sixth are singletons. This clonotype was seen repeatedly, ten times or more. Time point here: newly diagnosed GD, antithyroid drugs for less than 3 months. The TCR library was made from RNA extracted from PBMCs. The sample was also reused in another study, on T cells in Graves' hyperthyroidism and ophthalmopathy. That study reports: Primed by the HTBI set, a first-round RT-PCR was run on the TCR CDR3.

The starting material was peripheral blood mononuclear cells (PBMCs), obtained at new diagnosis, from a patient treated with antithyroid drugs. The clonotype was recovered from a woman in her thirties with Graves disease.

CDR3 DNA: TGTGCCAGCAGTTTACTTTTTCTCGCGGCCACCTACGAGCAGTACTTC. Translated, it gives CASSLLFLAATYEQYF. The V and J genes are TRBV28 and TRBJ2-7, with D unclear. The CDR3 runs 16 residues. V lost 2 bases and J lost 2, with 16 bases in between. Germline CDR1 and CDR2: MDHEN and SYDVKM.